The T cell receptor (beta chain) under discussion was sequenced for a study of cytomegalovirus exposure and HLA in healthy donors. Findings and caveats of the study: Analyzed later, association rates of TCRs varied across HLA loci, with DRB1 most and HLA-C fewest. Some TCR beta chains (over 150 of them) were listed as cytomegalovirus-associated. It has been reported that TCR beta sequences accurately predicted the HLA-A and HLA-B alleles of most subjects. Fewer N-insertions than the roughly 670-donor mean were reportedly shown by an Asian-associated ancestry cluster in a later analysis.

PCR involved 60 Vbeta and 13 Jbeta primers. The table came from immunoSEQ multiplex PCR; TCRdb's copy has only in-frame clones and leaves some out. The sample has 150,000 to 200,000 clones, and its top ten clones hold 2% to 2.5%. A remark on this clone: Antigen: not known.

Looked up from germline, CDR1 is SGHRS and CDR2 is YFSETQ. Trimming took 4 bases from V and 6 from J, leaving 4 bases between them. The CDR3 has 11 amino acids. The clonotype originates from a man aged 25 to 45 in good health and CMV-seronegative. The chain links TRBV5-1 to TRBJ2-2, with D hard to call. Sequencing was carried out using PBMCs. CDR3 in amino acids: CASSIAGELFF. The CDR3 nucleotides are TGCGCCAGCAGCATAGCCGGGGAGCTGTTTTTT.